This TCR beta chain was identified in a study of cytomegalovirus exposure and HLA in healthy donors. Study details: Earlier, 90 million to 140 million unique TCR beta sequences were recovered from 200 million or so T cells by an analysis. Findings and limits, study-wide: In a later analysis, an Asian-associated ancestry cluster reportedly showed fewer N-insertions than the approximately 700-donor mean. Analysis performed later found roughly 18,000 TCR beta sequences associated with HLA alleles at 0.05 false discovery rate.

PCR used 60 Vbeta primers and 13 Jbeta primers. Here immunoSEQ multiplex PCR was the method, and the copy in TCRdb shows in-frame clones only, minus some. The sample comprises hundreds of thousands of clones, roughly 82% of which are singletons, and around 6% rests with the top ten. Details on this clone: Its antigen remains unidentified.

Donors had nominal health at sampling but likely had unrecorded immune exposures. This receptor was taken from a man aged 40-49 years in good health and CMV-seropositive. Sequencing input: PBMCs.

The CDR3 DNA sequence: TGCAGCGTCCCTCCCGGCGGGGGCTGGACAGATACGCAGTATTTT. It encodes CSVPPGGGWTDTQYF. This chain links TRBV29-1 with TRBJ2-3, with D possibly being TRBD2 (7 bases). Germline-derived CDR1 and CDR2 are SQVTM and ANQGSEA. V lost 6 bases to trimming and J lost 3 bases, with 19 bases between them. This CDR3 has 15 residues.